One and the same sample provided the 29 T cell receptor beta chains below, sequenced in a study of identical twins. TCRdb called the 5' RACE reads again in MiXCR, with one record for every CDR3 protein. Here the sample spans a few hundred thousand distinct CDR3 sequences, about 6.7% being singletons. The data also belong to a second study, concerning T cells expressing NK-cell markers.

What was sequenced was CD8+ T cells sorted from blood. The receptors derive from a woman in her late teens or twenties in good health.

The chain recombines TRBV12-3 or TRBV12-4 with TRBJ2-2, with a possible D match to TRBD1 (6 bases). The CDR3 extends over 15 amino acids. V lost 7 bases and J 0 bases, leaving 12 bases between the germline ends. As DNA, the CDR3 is TGTGCCAGCACTTACAGGGCTACGAACACCGGGGAGCTGTTTTTT. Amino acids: CASTYRATNTGELFF.

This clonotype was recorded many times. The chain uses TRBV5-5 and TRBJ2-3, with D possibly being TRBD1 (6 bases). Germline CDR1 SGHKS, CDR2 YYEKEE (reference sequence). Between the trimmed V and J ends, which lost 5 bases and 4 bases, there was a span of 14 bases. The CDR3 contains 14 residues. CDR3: CASSWTAGADTQYF. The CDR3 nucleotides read TGTGCCAGCAGTTGGACAGCCGGAGCAGATACGCAGTATTTT.

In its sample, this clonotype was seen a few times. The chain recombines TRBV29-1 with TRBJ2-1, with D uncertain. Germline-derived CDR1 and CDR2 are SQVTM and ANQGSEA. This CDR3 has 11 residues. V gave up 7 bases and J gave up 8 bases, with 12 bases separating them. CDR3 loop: CSAGTIDEQFF. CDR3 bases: TGCAGCGCCGGAACTATCGATGAGCAGTTCTTC.

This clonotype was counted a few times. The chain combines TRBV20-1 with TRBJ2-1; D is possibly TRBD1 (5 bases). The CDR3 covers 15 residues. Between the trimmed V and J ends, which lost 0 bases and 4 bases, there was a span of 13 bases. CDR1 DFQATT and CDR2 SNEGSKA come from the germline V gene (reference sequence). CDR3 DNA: TGCAGTGCTAGAGAAGGGGTCGCGCCTTACAATGAGCAGTTCTTC. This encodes CSAREGVAPYNEQFF.

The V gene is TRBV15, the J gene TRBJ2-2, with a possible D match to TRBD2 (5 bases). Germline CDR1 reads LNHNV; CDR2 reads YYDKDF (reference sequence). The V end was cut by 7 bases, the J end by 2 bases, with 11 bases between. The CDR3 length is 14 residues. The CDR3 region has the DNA TGTGCCACCACGTTGGAGGCAAACACCGGGGAGCTGTTTTTT. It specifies CATTLEANTGELFF.

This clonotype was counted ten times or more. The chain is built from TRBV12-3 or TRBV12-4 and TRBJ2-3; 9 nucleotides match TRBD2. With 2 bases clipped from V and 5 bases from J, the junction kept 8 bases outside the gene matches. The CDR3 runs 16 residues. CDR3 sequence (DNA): TGTGCCAGCAGTTTAAACGGCGGGAGGGTTGAAGATACGCAGTATTTT. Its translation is CASSLNGGRVEDTQYF.

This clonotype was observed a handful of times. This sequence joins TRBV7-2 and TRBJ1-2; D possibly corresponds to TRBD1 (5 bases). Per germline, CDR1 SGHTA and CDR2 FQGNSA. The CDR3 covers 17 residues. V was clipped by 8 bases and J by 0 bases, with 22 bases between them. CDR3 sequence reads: CASWGPLGVNANYGYTF. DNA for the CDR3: TGTGCCAGCTGGGGACCTCTCGGGGTTAACGCTAACTATGGCTACACCTTC.

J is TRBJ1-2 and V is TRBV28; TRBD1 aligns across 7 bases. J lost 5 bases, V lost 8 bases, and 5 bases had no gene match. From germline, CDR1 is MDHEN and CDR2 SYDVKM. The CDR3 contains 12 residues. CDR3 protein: CASEGAQYGYTF. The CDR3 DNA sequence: TGTGCCAGCGAGGGGGCTCAGTATGGCTACACCTTC.

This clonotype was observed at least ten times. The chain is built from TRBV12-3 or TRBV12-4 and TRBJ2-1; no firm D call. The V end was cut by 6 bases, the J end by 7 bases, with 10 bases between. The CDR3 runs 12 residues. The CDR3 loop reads CASRLAGNEQFF. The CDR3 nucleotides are TGTGCCAGCAGGCTGGCCGGGAATGAGCAGTTCTTC.

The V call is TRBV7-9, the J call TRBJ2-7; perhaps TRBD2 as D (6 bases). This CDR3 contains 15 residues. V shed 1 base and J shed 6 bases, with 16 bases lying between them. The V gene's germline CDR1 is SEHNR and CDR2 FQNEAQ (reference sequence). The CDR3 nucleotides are TGTGCCAGCAGCTTAGATTCCGCGGGGAGGTCCGAGCAGTACTTC. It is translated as CASSLDSAGRSEQYF. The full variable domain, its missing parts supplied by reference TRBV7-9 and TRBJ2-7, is DTGVSQNPRHKITKRGQNVTFRCDPISEHNRLYWYRQTLGQGPEFLTYFQNEAQLEKSRLLSDRFSAERPKGSFSTLEIQRTEQGDSAMYLCASSLDSAGRSEQYFGPGTRLTVT.

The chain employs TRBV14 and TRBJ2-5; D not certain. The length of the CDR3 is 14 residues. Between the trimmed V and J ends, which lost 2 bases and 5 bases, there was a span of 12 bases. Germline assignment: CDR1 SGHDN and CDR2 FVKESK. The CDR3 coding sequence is TGTGCCAGCAGCCAATTACGCGTTGGGGAGACCCAGTACTTC. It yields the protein CASSQLRVGETQYF. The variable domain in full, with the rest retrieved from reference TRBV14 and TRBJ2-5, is EAGVTQFPSHSVIEKGQTVTLRCDPISGHDNLYWYRRVMGKEIKFLLHFVKESKQDESGMPNNRFLAERTGGTYSTLKVQPAELEDSGVYFCASSQLRVGETQYFGPGTRLLVL.

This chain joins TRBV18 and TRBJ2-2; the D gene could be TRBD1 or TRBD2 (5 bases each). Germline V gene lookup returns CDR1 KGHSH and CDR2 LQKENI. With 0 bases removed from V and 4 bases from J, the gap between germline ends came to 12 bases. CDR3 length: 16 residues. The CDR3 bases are TGTGCCAGCTCACCACCACCGGGGCCGAGCACCGGGGAGCTGTTTTTT. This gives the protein CASSPPPGPSTGELFF. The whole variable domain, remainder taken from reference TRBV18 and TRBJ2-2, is NAGVMQNPRHLVRRRGQEARLRCSPMKGHSHVYWYRQLPEEGLKFMVYLQKENIIDESGMPKERFSAEFPKEGPSILRIQQVVRGDSAAYFCASSPPPGPSTGELFFGEGSRLTVL.

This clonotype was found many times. In nucleotides, the CDR3 is TGCAGCGCCACTAGCGGGAGGTCCGCCTACAATGAGCAGTTCTTC. Its translation is CSATSGRSAYNEQFF. The genes are TRBV20-1 and TRBJ2-1, with 12 bases matching TRBD2. From germline, CDR1 is DFQATT and CDR2 SNEGSKA (reference sequence). The CDR3 loop spans 15 amino acids.

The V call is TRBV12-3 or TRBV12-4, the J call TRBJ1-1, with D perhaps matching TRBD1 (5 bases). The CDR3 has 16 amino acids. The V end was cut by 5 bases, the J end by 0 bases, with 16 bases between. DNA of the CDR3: TGTGCCAGCAGTCGAGCTAGACAGTCCATGAACACTGAAGCTTTCTTT. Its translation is CASSRARQSMNTEAFF.

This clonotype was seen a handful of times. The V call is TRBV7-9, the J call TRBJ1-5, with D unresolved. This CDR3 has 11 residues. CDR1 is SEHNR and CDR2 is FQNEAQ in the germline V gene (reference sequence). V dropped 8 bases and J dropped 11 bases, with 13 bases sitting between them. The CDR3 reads CASGPPGSQHF. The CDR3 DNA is TGTGCCAGCGGGCCGCCAGGATCCCAGCATTTT.

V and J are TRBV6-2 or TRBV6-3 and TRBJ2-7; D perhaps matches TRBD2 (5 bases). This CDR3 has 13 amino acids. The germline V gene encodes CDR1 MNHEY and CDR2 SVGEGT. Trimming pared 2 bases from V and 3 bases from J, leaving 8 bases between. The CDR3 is CASSYGGYYEQYF. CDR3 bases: TGTGCCAGCAGTTACGGAGGATACTACGAGCAGTACTTC.

CDR3: CASSYSYRAEGYTF. CDR3 nucleotide sequence: TGTGCCAGCAGTTATTCGTACAGGGCTGAGGGCTACACCTTC. J is TRBJ1-2 and V is TRBV6-5; tentative D call: TRBD1 (6 bases). Germline-derived CDR1 and CDR2 are MNHEY and SVGAGI. V lost 3 bases to trimming and J lost 8 bases, with 16 bases between them. The CDR3 contains 14 residues.

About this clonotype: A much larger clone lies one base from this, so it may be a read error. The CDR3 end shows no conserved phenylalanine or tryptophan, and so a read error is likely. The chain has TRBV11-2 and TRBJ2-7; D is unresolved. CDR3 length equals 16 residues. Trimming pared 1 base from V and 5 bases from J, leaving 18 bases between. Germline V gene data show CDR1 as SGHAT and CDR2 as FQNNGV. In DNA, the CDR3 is TGTGCCAGCAGCTTAGTCAGTGGTCAGGTATCCCACGAGCAGTACTTG. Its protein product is CASSLVSGQVSHEQYL.

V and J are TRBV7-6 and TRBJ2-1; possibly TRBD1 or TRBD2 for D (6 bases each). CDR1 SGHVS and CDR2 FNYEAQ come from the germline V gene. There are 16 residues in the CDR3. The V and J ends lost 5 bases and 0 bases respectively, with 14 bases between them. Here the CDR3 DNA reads TGTGCCAGCAGCCCTATAGCGGACAGCTCCTACAATGAGCAGTTCTTC. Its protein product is CASSPIADSSYNEQFF.

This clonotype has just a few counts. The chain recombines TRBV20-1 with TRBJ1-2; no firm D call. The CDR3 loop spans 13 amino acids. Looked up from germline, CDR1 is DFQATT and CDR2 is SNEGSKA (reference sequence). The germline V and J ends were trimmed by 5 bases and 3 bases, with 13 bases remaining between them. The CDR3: CSAAPPDYYGYTF. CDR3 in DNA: TGCAGTGCTGCGCCACCGGATTACTATGGCTACACCTTC.

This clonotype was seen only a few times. CDR3 amino acids: CASSSTGAPRYEQYF. The CDR3 DNA is TGTGCCAGCAGCTCCACGGGGGCGCCTAGATACGAGCAGTACTTC. The chain links TRBV7-3 to TRBJ2-7; D may be TRBD1 or TRBD2 (6 bases each). The germline gives CDR1 SGHTA, CDR2 FQGTGA. CDR3 length equals 15 residues. Between the trimmed V and J ends, which lost 4 bases and 4 bases, there was a span of 17 bases.

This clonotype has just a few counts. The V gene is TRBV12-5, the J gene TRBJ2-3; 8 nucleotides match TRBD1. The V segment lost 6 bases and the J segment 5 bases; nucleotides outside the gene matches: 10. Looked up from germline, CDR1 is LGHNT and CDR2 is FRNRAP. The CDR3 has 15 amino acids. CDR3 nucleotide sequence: TGTGCTAGTGGACCGACAGGGGTCGGAAAAGATACGCAGTATTTT. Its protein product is CASGPTGVGKDTQYF. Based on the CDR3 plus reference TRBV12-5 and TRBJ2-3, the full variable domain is DARVTQTPRHKVTEMGQEVTMRCQPILGHNTVFWYRQTMMQGLELLAYFRNRAPLDDSGMPKDRFSAEMPDATLATLKIQPSEPRDSAVYFCASGPTGVGKDTQYFGPGTRLTVL.

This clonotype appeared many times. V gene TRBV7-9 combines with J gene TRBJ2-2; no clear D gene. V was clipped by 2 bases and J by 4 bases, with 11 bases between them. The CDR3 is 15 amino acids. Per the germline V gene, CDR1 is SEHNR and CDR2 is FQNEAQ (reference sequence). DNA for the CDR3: TGTGCCAGCAGCTTACGTACAGTCTTCACCGGGGAGCTGTTTTTT. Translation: CASSLRTVFTGELFF.

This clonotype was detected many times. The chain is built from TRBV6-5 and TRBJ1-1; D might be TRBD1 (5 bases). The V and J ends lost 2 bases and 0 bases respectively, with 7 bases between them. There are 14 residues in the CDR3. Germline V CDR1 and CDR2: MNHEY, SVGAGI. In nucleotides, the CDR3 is TGTGCCAGCAGTTACGGGGGAGTGAACACTGAAGCTTTCTTT. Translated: CASSYGGVNTEAFF.

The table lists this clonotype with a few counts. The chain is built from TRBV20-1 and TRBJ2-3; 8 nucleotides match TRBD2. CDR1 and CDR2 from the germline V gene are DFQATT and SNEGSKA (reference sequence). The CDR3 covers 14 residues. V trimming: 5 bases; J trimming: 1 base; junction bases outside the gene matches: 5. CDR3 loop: CSARGLVGTDTQYF. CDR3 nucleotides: TGCAGTGCTCGGGGACTAGTGGGCACAGATACGCAGTATTTT.

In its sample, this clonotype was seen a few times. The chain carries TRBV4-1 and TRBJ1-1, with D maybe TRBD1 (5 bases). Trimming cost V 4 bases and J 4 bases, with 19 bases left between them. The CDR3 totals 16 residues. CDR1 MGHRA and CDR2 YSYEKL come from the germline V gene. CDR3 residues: CASSLGTTSIGTEAFF. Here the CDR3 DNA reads TGCGCCAGCAGCCTCGGGACGACGAGTATCGGCACTGAAGCTTTCTTT.

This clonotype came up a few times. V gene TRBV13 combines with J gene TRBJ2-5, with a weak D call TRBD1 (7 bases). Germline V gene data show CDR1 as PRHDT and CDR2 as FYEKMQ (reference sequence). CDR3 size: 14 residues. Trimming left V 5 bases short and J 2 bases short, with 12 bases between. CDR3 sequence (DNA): TGTGCCAGCAGCCCAGGGGGGACGCAAGAGACCCAGTACTTC. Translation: CASSPGGTQETQYF.

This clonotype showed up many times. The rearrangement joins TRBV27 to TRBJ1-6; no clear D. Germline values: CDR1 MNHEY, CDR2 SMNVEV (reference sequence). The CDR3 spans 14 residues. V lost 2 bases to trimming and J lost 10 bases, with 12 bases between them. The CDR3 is CASSLGESRSPLHF. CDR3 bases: TGTGCCAGCAGTTTAGGGGAGAGTAGATCACCCCTCCACTTT.

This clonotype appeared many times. The CDR3 loop is CASSSQGPEAFF. CDR3 nucleotide sequence: TGTGCCAGCAGTTCCCAGGGACCTGAAGCTTTCTTT. V and J are TRBV6-5 and TRBJ1-1; tentatively, D is TRBD1 (5 bases). Germline V gene sequence: CDR1 MNHEY, CDR2 SVGAGI. Trimming shortened V by 4 bases and J by 6 bases, and 9 bases separated the two germline ends. The CDR3 length is 12 residues.